The 27 T cell receptor beta chains listed next were all sequenced from one sample in a study of OX40 agonist ivuxolimab in advanced cancers. Profiled with immunoSEQ multiplex PCR; TCRdb holds only in-frame clones, not every one. The sample consists of approximately 70,000 clones, about 83% of them appearing once. Sample: CD4+ or CD8+ T cells sorted from blood, taken in a trial of the OX40 agonist ivuxolimab. These receptors were taken from an adult with an advanced solid tumor such as melanoma, head and neck, liver or kidney cancer.

The chain has TRBV4-1 and TRBJ2-7, with 8 bases identical to TRBD2. Germline CDR1 and CDR2: MGHRA and YSYEKL. V lost 1 base, J lost 2 bases, and 4 bases stayed unmatched. CDR3 length equals 15 residues. CDR3: CASSQVVSGAYEQYF. CDR3 DNA sequence: TGCGCCAGCAGCCAAGTGGTTAGCGGGGCCTACGAGCAGTACTTC.

The genes are TRBV6-5 and TRBJ1-6, with 7 bases matching TRBD1. Germline CDR1 is MNHEY and CDR2 is SVGAGI. V shed 8 bases and J 7 bases; nucleotides not matched to a gene: 8. The CDR3 covers 14 residues. The CDR3 spells CASSEGAHNSPLHF. The CDR3 nucleotides read TGTGCCAGCTCGGAGGGGGCCCACAATTCACCCCTCCACTTT.

This clone showed up just a few times. This sequence joins TRBV7-8 and TRBJ1-5; D call uncertain. Looked up from germline, CDR1 is SGHVS and CDR2 is FQNEAQ. This CDR3 has 15 amino acids. Trimming removed 5 bases at V and 3 bases at J, with 14 bases between. For the CDR3, the DNA is TGTGCCAGCAGCCCTCTAGGCGGGTTCAATCAGCCCCAGCATTTT. It is translated as CASSPLGGFNQPQHF.

The chain joins TRBV25-1 to TRBJ1-3; 8 bases are shared with TRBD1. The CDR3 covers 15 residues. J lost 5 bases, V lost 2 bases, and 5 bases had no gene match. Germline V gives CDR1 MGHDK, CDR2 SYGVNS. CDR3 sequence: CASSEGTGGRNTIYF. CDR3 coding DNA: TGTGCCAGCAGTGAAGGAACAGGGGGTAGAAACACCATATATTTT.

V usage is TRBV2 and J usage is TRBJ2-7, with 9 positions matching TRBD2. The V and J ends lost 5 bases and 4 bases, in that order; junction bases with no gene match: 6. The V gene's germline CDR1 is SNHLY and CDR2 FYNNEI. The CDR3 runs to 14 residues. This CDR3 reads CASSRAGGGYEQYF. The CDR3 DNA reads TGTGCCAGCAGTCGAGCGGGGGGCGGGTACGAGCAGTACTTC. Complete variable domain (other parts from reference TRBV2 and TRBJ2-7): EPEVTQTPSHQVTQMGQEVILRCVPISNHLYFYWYRQILGQKVEFLVSFYNNEISEKSEIFDDQFSVERPDGSNFTLKIRSTKLEDSAMYFCASSRAGGGYEQYFGPGTRLTVT.

This clone was seen only once. This chain connects TRBV6-5 to TRBJ1-6, with 7 bases lining up with TRBD1. The CDR3 has 13 amino acids. Germline CDR1 reads MNHEY; CDR2 reads SVGAGI. After removal of 8 bases from V and 7 bases from J, the junction contained 5 bases not matched to a gene. Written as DNA, the CDR3 is TGTGCCAGCTTGACAGGGCCCAATTCACCCCTCCACTTT. Protein sequence: CASLTGPNSPLHF.

The CDR3 loop reads CASSVEGFRTTSTDTQYF. The CDR3, as DNA: TGTGCCAGCAGCGTAGAAGGTTTCAGAACAACTAGCACAGATACGCAGTATTTT. The J gene is TRBJ2-3, the V gene TRBV9; no clear D gene. Germline CDR1 is SGDLS and CDR2 is YYNGEE. V was cut by 0 bases and J by 0 bases, with 17 bases left in between. The CDR3 loop spans 18 amino acids.

The chain uses TRBV29-1 and TRBJ2-3, with D maybe TRBD1 (6 bases). The CDR3 covers 13 residues. The V end was cut by 4 bases, the J end by 6 bases, with 14 bases between. The germline V gene encodes CDR1 SQVTM and CDR2 ANQGSEA. CDR3 region: CSVASATGDTQYF. The CDR3 nucleotides read TGCAGCGTTGCGTCGGCAACAGGGGATACGCAGTATTTT.

The chain combines TRBV7-2 with TRBJ2-3; 9 nucleotides line up with TRBD1. With V trimmed by 5 bases and J by 10 bases, 4 bases remained unmatched. The CDR3 has 12 residues. Germline-derived CDR1 and CDR2 are SGHTA and FQGNSA. The CDR3 nucleotides read TGTGCCAGCAGCCACAGACAGGGGGCGCAGTATTTT. Translation: CASSHRQGAQYF.

The gene calls are TRBV6-4 and TRBJ2-3, with 8 positions matching TRBD2. CDR3 length: 14 amino acids. CDR1 and CDR2 from the germline V gene are MRHNA and SNTAGT. J gave up 3 bases and V 8 bases, and 7 bases lay outside the gene matches. The CDR3 region has the DNA TGTGCCAGCCGAGCGGGGGTTGATACAGATACGCAGTATTTT. It is translated as CASRAGVDTDTQYF.

The genes are TRBV28 and TRBJ2-4; no clear D gene. The germline CDR1 and CDR2 sequences are MDHEN and SYDVKM. CDR3 length: 16 residues. The V end was cut by 3 bases, the J end by 0 bases, with 12 bases between. CDR3: CASSFSATLAKNIQYF. The CDR3 DNA reads TGTGCCAGCAGTTTTTCCGCGACTCTAGCCAAAAACATTCAGTACTTC.

V and J are TRBV11-2 and TRBJ1-2; 8 positions match TRBD1. The germline CDR1 and CDR2 sequences are SGHAT and FQNNGV. The V segment lost 1 base and the J segment 4 bases; nucleotides outside the gene matches: 8. The CDR3 has 16 amino acids. The CDR3 nucleotides read TGTGCCAGCAGCTTAGCAGGGGGCGCGAGTAGCTATGGCTACACCTTC. Encoded protein: CASSLAGGASSYGYTF. Together with reference TRBV11-2 and TRBJ1-2, the CDR3 gives the full variable domain: EAGVAQSPRYKIIEKRQSVAFWCNPISGHATLYWYQQILGQGPKLLIQFQNNGVVDDSQLPKDRFSAERLKGVDSTLKIQPAKLEDSAVYLCASSLAGGASSYGYTFGSGTRLTVV.

The V gene is TRBV5-6, the J gene TRBJ2-1, with TRBD2 matching over 11 bases. The CDR3 covers 15 residues. Germline loops: CDR1 SGHDT, CDR2 YYEEEE. The J segment lost 7 bases and the V segment lost 2 bases, leaving 5 bases of the junction unmatched. CDR3 sequence: CASSFSGGAWNEQFF. The CDR3, as DNA: TGTGCCAGCAGCTTTAGCGGGGGGGCTTGGAATGAGCAGTTCTTC.

The chain has TRBV21-1 and TRBJ2-5; TRBD2 was called by the table and not checked on the DNA. The J call is in doubt because the DNA end fits TRBJ2-7 better. TRBV21-1 is listed as a pseudogene. This CDR3 is built from 17 residues. The CDR3: CASRTNPLAGGPHEQYF. Here the CDR3 DNA reads TGTGCCAGCAGAACAAATCCACTAGCGGGGGGGCCCCACGAGCAGTACTTC.

The chain carries TRBV11-3 and TRBJ2-3, with unresolved D. This CDR3 has 13 amino acids. CDR1 is SGHNT, CDR2 YENEEA, per germline. V shed 0 bases and J shed 8 bases, with 9 bases lying between them. The CDR3 sequence is CASSLDGTGTQYF. The DNA for the CDR3 is TGTGCCAGCAGCTTAGATGGTACGGGTACGCAGTATTTT.

The chain has TRBV5-1 and TRBJ1-2; 7 bases match TRBD1. This CDR3 is built from 11 residues. Germline loops: CDR1 SGHRS, CDR2 YFSETQ. The trim removed 7 bases at V and 3 bases at J, leaving 0 bases unmatched. CDR3 sequence reads: CASGTDYGYTF. Written as DNA, the CDR3 is TGCGCCAGCGGGACAGACTATGGCTACACCTTC.

The chain couples TRBV9 to TRBJ2-7; the D call may be TRBD1 or TRBD2 (5 bases each). The V end was cut by 1 base, the J end by 2 bases, with 19 bases between. Germline assignment: CDR1 SGDLS and CDR2 YYNGEE. There are 17 residues in the CDR3. CDR3 sequence: CASSVSLSGTEAYEQYF. CDR3 coding DNA: TGTGCCAGCAGCGTAAGCCTTAGTGGGACCGAAGCCTACGAGCAGTACTTC.

The gene calls are TRBV19 and TRBJ2-2; 9 nucleotides line up with TRBD1. The CDR3 length is 18 residues. CDR1 LNHDA and CDR2 SQIVND come from the germline V gene (reference sequence). J was trimmed by 5 bases and V by 4 bases; bases with no gene match: 14. DNA of the CDR3: TGTGCCAGTAGTAAACAACGGGCGACAGGGGGATTAACCGGGGAGCTGTTTTTT. This gives the protein CASSKQRATGGLTGELFF.

The chain carries TRBV14 and TRBJ1-1, with TRBD1 as a possible D gene (5 bases). Trimming shortened V by 0 bases and J by 5 bases, and 13 bases separated the two germline ends. The CDR3 consists of 15 residues. The germline CDR1 and CDR2 sequences are SGHDN and FVKESK. The CDR3 region has the DNA TGTGCCAGCAGCCAAGATCTCATGGGGGGAACTGAAGCTTTCTTT. It codes for CASSQDLMGGTEAFF. Looking up the rest from reference TRBV14 and TRBJ1-1 gives the full variable domain: EAGVTQFPSHSVIEKGQTVTLRCDPISGHDNLYWYRRVMGKEIKFLLHFVKESKQDESGMPNNRFLAERTGGTYSTLKVQPAELEDSGVYFCASSQDLMGGTEAFFGQGTRLTVV.

This clone has a handful of counts. The chain recombines TRBV7-7 with TRBJ2-2; possible D gene TRBD2, 5 bases. Germline V gives CDR1 SSHAT, CDR2 FNYEAQ (reference sequence). The CDR3 runs to 15 residues. Trimming removed 0 bases from V and 4 bases from J, with 9 bases in between. The CDR3: CASSLALGSTGELFF. The DNA of the CDR3 is TGTGCCAGCAGCTTAGCACTAGGTTCCACCGGGGAGCTGTTTTTT.

The chain recombines TRBV11-2 with TRBJ2-5, with D perhaps given as TRBD1 or TRBD2 (5 bases each). The V and J ends lost 2 bases and 9 bases respectively, with 19 bases between them. This CDR3 contains 15 residues. Germline CDR1 reads SGHAT; CDR2 reads FQNNGV. CDR3 DNA sequence: TGTGCCAGCAGCTTATTTGGGCAGGGAGAAGGCGCCCAGTACTTC. It translates to CASSLFGQGEGAQYF.

The CDR3 protein is CASSMRLAGGSDTQYF. The CDR3 nucleotides read TGTGCCAGTAGTATGAGGCTAGCGGGGGGATCAGATACGCAGTATTTT. The chain combines TRBV19 with TRBJ2-3; 11 bases align to TRBD2. The CDR3 has 16 residues. The J segment lost 4 bases and the V segment lost 3 bases, leaving 6 bases of the junction unmatched. Germline CDR1 reads LNHDA; CDR2 reads SQIVND (reference sequence).

This chain connects TRBV5-5 to TRBJ1-4; no clear D gene. Germline CDR1 reads SGHKS; CDR2 reads YYEKEE (reference sequence). The V and J ends lost 0 bases and 12 bases respectively, with 12 bases between them. The CDR3 runs to 13 residues. The chain's CDR3 is CASSLGPYGELFF. CDR3 DNA sequence: TGTGCCAGCAGCTTGGGACCCTACGGCGAACTGTTTTTT.

The chain carries TRBV13 and TRBJ2-3; either TRBD1 or TRBD2 may fit D (5 bases each). The V and J ends lost 5 bases and 0 bases respectively, with 12 bases between them. This CDR3 is built from 15 residues. Germline V gene sequence: CDR1 PRHDT, CDR2 FYEKMQ (reference sequence). The CDR3 sequence is CASSPGPTSTDTQYF. In nucleotides, the CDR3 is TGTGCCAGCAGCCCGGGACCCACTAGCACAGATACGCAGTATTTT.

The V call is TRBV15, the J call TRBJ1-1; 7 bases line up with TRBD1. This CDR3 spans 14 amino acids. Trimming cost V 8 bases and J 1 base; bases outside gene matches: 7. CDR1 and CDR2 (germline): LNHNV, YYDKDF (reference sequence). In nucleotides, the CDR3 is TGTGCCACCGTAAACAGGGGTAGGAACACTGAAGCTTTCTTT. Its translation: CATVNRGRNTEAFF.

This rearrangement joins TRBV5-1 to TRBJ2-2; D is ambiguous. This CDR3 has 14 residues. The germline V and J ends were trimmed by 0 bases and 8 bases, with 11 bases remaining between them. Germline CDR1 SGHRS, CDR2 YFSETQ. The CDR3 loop reads CASSLEGSPGELFF. The CDR3 DNA reads TGCGCCAGCAGCTTGGAAGGGTCCCCGGGGGAGCTGTTTTTT. The full variable domain, with the rest looked up from reference TRBV5-1 and TRBJ2-2, is KAGVTQTPRYLIKTRGQQVTLSCSPISGHRSVSWYQQTPGQGLQFLFEYFSETQRNKGNFPGRFSGRQFSNSRSEMNVSTLELGDSALYLCASSLEGSPGELFFGEGSRLTVL.

V usage is TRBV5-1 and J usage is TRBJ2-5; 7 bases match TRBD2. Germline-derived CDR1 and CDR2 are SGHRS and YFSETQ. The CDR3 totals 16 residues. Trimming cost V 4 bases and J 1 base; bases outside gene matches: 10. The CDR3 reads CASSPTPSGLQETQYF. The CDR3 region has the DNA TGCGCCAGCAGCCCCACGCCTAGCGGACTCCAAGAGACCCAGTACTTC.